This entry features one T cell receptor (beta chain) sequence. As yet, its antigen is unknown. This record belongs to a study of siplizumab effects on memory and regulatory T cells. This CDR3 spans 13 amino acids. Germline V gives CDR1 SGHRS, CDR2 YFSETQ. Trimming shortened V by 0 bases and J by 6 bases, and 9 bases separated the two germline ends. Clones were sequenced by immunoSEQ multiplex PCR, and TCRdb holds only the in-frame ones, with some missing. The table has tens of thousands of clones, approximately 97% seen once; the top ten hold more than 0.075%. Study conclusions and caveats: A small minority of alloreactive clones were mapped to unstimulated subsets. Proliferating Tregs taken from siplizumab cultures were not shown to have a confirmed suppressive function. Treg-derived clones made up an average of around 67% of mappable alloreactive CD4+ clones with siplizumab and over 25% in controls. The study found naive T cells seemingly more diverse than memory cells and seemingly major alloresponse contributors.

This chain joins TRBV5-1 and TRBJ1-1; maybe TRBD1 (5 bases). The sequence derives from a human donor in good health. Sequencing was carried out using naive CD8+ T cells sorted from blood. The CDR3, as DNA: TGCGCCAGCAGCTTGGGGGGGTTATCTGAAGCTTTCTTT. Translation: CASSLGGLSEAFF.